The next 4 T cell receptor beta chains were all read from a single sample in a study of graft-versus-host responses after intestinal transplantation. Assay: immunoSEQ multiplex PCR; the TCRdb copy retains only in-frame clones and omits some. The sample includes about 110,000 clones, 85% to 95% of them seen just once. Their recognized antigens are unknown. This specimen was unstimulated CD8+ T cells sorted from spleen or lymph node cells, taken before transplant. These receptors came from a human donor who was the organ donor for an intestinal transplant.

This chain uses TRBV7-4 with TRBJ2-2; D gene uncertain. The CDR3 length is 14 residues. Trimming left V 3 bases short and J 8 bases short, with 13 bases between. The V gene's germline CDR1 is SGHVT and CDR2 SQSDAQ. The CDR3 protein is CASSFPSGTGELFF. CDR3 DNA: TGTGCCAGCAGCTTCCCATCGGGTACAGGGGAGCTGTTTTTT.

The V gene is TRBV9, the J gene TRBJ1-1, with TRBD1 identical over 8 bases. CDR1 SGDLS and CDR2 YYNGEE come from the germline V gene. The CDR3 consists of 13 residues. Trimming cost V 4 bases and J 5 bases; bases outside gene matches: 4. CDR3 loop: CASSPGGETEAFF. The DNA for the CDR3 is TGTGCCAGCAGCCCAGGGGGCGAAACTGAAGCTTTCTTT.

This chain connects TRBV27 to TRBJ1-4; D may be TRBD1 (6 bases). V was shortened by 4 bases and J by 6 bases, with 15 bases between the two germline ends. Germline CDR1 reads MNHEY; CDR2 reads SMNVEV (reference sequence). This CDR3 is 15 amino acids long. The CDR3, as DNA: TGTGCCAGCAGTTCAACAGGGTGGGGAGATGAAAAACTGTTTTTT. It is translated as CASSSTGWGDEKLFF.

The gene calls are TRBV6-5 and TRBJ2-7; 10 positions match TRBD2. Per the germline V gene, CDR1 is MNHEY and CDR2 is SVGAGI. The CDR3 totals 14 residues. Trimming cost V 5 bases and J 5 bases; bases outside gene matches: 6. This CDR3 is CASSLLAGADEQYF. The CDR3 coding sequence is TGTGCCAGCAGTCTTCTAGCGGGAGCCGACGAGCAGTACTTC.